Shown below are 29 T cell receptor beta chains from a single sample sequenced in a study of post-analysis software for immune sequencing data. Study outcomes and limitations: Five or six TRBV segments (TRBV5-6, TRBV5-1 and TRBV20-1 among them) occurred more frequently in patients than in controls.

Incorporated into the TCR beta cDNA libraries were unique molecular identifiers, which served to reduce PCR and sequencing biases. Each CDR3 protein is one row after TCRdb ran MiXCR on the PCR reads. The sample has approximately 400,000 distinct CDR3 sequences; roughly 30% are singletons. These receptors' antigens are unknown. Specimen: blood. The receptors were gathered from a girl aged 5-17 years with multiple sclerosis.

This chain's CDR3 is CASRRGDNTEAFF. Written as DNA, the CDR3 is TGTGCCAGCAGAAGGGGGGACAACACTGAAGCTTTCTTT. V gene TRBV3-1 combines with J gene TRBJ1-1; tentative D call: TRBD1 (6 bases). CDR3 length: 13 residues. In germline, CDR1 is LGHDT, CDR2 YNNKEL (reference sequence). Trimming shortened V by 6 bases and J by 2 bases, and 10 bases separated the two germline ends.

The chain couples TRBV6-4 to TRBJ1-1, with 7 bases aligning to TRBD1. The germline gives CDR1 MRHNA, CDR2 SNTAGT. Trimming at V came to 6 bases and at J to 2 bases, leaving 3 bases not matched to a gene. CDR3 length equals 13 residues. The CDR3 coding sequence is TGTGCCAGCAGAGACAGGGCTAACACTGAAGCTTTCTTT. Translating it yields CASRDRANTEAFF.

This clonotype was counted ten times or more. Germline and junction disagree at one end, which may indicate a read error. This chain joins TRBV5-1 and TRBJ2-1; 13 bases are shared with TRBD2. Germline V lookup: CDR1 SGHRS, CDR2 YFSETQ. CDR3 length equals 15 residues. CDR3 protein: CASSPGLAGDNEQFF. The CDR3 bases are TGTGCCAGCAGTCCCGGACTAGCGGGGGACAATGAGCAGTTCTTC.

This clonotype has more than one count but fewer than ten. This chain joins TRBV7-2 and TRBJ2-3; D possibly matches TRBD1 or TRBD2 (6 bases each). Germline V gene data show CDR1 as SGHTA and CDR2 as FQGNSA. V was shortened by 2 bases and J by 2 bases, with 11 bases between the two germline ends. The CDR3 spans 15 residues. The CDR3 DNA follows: TGTGCCAGCAGCTTACAAGGGGGGATCACAGATACGCAGTATTTT. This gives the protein CASSLQGGITDTQYF.

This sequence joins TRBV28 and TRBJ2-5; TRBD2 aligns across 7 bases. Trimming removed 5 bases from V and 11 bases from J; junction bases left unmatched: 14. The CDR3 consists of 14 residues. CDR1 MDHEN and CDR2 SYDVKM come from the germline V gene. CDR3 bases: TGTGCCAGCAGTGGGGGGGGATCCCCTACGGGGCAGTACTTC. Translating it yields CASSGGGSPTGQYF. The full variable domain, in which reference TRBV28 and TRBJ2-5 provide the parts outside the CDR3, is DVKVTQSSRYLVKRTGEKVFLECVQDMDHENMFWYRQDPGLGLRLIYFSYDVKMKEKGDIPEGYSVSREKKERFSLILESASTNQTSMYLCASSGGGSPTGQYFGPGTRLLVL.

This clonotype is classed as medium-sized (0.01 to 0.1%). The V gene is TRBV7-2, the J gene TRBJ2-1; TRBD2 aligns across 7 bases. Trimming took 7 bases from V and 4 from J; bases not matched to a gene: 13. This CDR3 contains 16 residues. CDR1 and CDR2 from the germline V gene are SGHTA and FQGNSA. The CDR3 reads CASTNPAGVGYNEQFF. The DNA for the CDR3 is TGTGCCAGCACAAATCCGGCGGGGGTAGGTTACAATGAGCAGTTCTTC.

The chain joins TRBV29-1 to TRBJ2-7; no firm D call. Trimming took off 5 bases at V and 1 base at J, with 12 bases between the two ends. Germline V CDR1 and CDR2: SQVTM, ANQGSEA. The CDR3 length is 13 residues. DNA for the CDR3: TGCAGCGTTAAGTCGGTTCGGTCCTACGAGCAGTACTTC. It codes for CSVKSVRSYEQYF.

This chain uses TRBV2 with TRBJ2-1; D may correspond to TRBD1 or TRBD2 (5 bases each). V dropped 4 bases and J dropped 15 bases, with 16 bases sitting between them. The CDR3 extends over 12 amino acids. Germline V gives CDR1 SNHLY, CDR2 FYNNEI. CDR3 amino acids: CASSAEGLARFF. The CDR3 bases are TGTGCCAGCAGTGCCGAGGGGCTTGCGCGGTTCTTC.

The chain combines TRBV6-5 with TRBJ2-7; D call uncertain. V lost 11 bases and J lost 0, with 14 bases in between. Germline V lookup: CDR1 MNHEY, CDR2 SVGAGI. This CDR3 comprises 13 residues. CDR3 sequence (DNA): TGTGCCGCCAGCGCCGGTTCCTCCTACGAGCAGTACTTC. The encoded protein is CAASAGSSYEQYF.

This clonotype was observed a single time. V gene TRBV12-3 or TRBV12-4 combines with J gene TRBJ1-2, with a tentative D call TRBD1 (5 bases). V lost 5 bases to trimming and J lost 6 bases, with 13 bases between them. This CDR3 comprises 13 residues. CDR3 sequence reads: CASSPDSCHGYTF. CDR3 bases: TGTGCCAGCAGTCCTGACAGTTGCCATGGCTACACCTTC.

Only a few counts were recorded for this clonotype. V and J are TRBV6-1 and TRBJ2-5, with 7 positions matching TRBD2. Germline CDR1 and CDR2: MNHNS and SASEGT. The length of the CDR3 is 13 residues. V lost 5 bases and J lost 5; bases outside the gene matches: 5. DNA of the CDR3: TGTGCCAGCAGTCCACTAGCGACTGAGACCCAGTACTTC. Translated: CASSPLATETQYF.

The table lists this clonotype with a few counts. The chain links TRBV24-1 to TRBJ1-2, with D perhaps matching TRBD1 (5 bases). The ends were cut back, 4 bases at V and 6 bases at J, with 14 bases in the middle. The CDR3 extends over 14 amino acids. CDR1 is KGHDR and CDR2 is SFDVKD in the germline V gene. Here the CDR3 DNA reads TGTGCCACCAGTGACCCAGGGACGGAAGATGGCTACACCTTC. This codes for CATSDPGTEDGYTF.

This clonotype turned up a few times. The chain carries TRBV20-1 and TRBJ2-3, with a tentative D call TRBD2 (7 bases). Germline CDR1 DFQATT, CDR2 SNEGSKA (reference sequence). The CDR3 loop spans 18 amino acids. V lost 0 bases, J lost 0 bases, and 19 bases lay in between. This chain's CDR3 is CSARDLRRGQKSTDTQYF. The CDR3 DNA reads TGCAGTGCTAGAGATCTCCGGCGGGGGCAGAAGAGCACAGATACGCAGTATTTT.

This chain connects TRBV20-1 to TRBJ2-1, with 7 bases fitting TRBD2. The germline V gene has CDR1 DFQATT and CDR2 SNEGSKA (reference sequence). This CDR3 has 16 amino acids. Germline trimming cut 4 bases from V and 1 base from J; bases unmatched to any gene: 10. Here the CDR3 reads CSATEPGGGSYNEQFF. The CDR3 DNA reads TGCAGTGCTACCGAGCCTGGCGGGGGTTCCTACAATGAGCAGTTCTTC.

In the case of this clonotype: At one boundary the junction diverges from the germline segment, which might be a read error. The CDR3 nucleotides read TGCGCCGGCAGCCAAGCGGGGGGACGGGCTGAGCAGTTCTTC. Its protein is CAGSQAGGRAEQFF. The chain employs TRBV4-1 and TRBJ2-1; 9 nucleotides match TRBD2. The germline V gene encodes CDR1 MGHRA and CDR2 YSYEKL. The CDR3 length is 14 residues.

The CDR3 region has the DNA TGCGCCAGCAGTCAATCGCCCCCGTCACAAGGGGGCGCGAGCAATCAGCCCCAGCATTTT. Protein sequence: CASSQSPPSQGGASNQPQHF. The chain has TRBV23-1 and TRBJ1-5; TRBD1 matches 7 bases. TRBV23-1 is an open reading frame whose function is uncertain. Trimming took 0 bases from V and 1 from J; bases not matched to a gene: 15. This CDR3 region has 20 residues.

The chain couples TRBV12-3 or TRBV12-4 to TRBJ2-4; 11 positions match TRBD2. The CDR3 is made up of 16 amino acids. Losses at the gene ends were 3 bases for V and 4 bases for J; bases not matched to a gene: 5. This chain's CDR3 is CASSFSGTSGKNIQYF. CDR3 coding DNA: TGTGCCAGCAGTTTTAGTGGGACTAGCGGTAAAAACATTCAGTACTTC.

Written as DNA, the CDR3 is TGTGCCAGCAGCTTACACGGGGGTAGCACAGATACGCAGTATTTT. It is translated as CASSLHGGSTDTQYF. The rearrangement uses TRBV7-9 and TRBJ2-3; D perhaps matches TRBD2 (6 bases). V lost 2 bases, J lost 0 bases, and 9 bases lay in between. The CDR3 contains 15 residues. Germline CDR1 SEHNR, CDR2 FQNEAQ (reference sequence).

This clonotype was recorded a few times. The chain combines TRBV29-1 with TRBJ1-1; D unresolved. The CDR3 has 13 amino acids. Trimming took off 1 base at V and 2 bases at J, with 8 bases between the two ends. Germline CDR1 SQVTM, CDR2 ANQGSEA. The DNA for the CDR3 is TGCAGCGTTGAAGCACACCGTAACACTGAAGCTTTCTTT. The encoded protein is CSVEAHRNTEAFF.

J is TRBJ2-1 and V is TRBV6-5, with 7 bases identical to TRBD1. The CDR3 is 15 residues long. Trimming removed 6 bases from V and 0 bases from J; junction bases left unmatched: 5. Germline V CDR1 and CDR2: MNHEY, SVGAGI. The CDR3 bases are TGTGCCAGCAGCAAGACAGGGAGCTCCTACAATGAGCAGTTCTTC. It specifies CASSKTGSSYNEQFF.

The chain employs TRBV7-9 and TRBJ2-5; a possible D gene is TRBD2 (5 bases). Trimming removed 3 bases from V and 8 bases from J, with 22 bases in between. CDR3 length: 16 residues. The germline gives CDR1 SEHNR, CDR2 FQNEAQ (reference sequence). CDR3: CASSFPSSAGMETQYF. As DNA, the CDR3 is TGTGCCAGCAGCTTTCCCTCCAGCGCGGGTATGGAAACCCAGTACTTC.

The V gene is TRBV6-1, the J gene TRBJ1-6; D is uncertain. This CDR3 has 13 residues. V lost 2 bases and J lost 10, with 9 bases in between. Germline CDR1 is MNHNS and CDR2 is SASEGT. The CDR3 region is CASSEPDGSPLHF. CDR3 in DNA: TGTGCCAGCAGTGAACCGGACGGCTCACCCCTCCACTTT.

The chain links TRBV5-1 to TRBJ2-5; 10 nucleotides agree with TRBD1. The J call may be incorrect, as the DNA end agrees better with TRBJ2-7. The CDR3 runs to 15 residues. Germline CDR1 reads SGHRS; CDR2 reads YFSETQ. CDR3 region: CASSPWDRGGFEQYF. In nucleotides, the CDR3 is TGCGCCAGCAGCCCATGGGACAGGGGAGGTTTCGAGCAGTACTTC.

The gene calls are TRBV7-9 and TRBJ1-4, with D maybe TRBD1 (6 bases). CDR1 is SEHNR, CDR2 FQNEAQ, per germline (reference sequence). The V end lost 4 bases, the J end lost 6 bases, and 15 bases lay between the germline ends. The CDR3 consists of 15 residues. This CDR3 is CASSSILGGDEKLFF. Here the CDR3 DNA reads TGTGCCAGCAGCTCAATACTCGGGGGCGATGAAAAACTGTTTTTT.

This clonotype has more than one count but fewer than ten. The CDR3 protein is CASTAGQGYGYTF. Here the CDR3 DNA reads TGTGCCAGCACCGCGGGACAGGGGTATGGCTACACCTTC. The chain has TRBV6-5 and TRBJ1-2; TRBD1 agrees at 10 bases. CDR1 is MNHEY and CDR2 is SVGAGI in the germline V gene. CDR3 length: 13 amino acids. The junction had 4 bases not matched to a gene; V was cut back by 7 bases and J by 5 bases.

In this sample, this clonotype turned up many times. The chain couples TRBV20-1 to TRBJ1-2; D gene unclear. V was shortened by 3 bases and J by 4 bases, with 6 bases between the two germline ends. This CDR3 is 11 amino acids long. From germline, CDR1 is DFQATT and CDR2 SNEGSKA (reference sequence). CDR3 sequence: CSARRIYGYTF. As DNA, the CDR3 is TGCAGTGCTAGGCGGATCTATGGCTACACCTTC.

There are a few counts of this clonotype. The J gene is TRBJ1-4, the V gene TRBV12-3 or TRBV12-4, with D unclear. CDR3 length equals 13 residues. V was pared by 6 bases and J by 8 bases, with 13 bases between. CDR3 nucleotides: TGTGCCAGCAGCCCTGAAGGAGCCGAAAAACTGTTTTTT. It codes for CASSPEGAEKLFF.

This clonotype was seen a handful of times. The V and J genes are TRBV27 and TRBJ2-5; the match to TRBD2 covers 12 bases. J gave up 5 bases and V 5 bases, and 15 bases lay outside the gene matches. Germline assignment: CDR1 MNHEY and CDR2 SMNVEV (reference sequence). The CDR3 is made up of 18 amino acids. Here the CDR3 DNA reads TGTGCCAGCAGTCCCCTAAAGCGGACTAGCGGGGATTGGGAGACCCAGTACTTC. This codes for CASSPLKRTSGDWETQYF.

CDR3 DNA: TGTGCCAGCAGGGCCACCGGGACAGCCCCTGGGGCCAAAAACATTCGGTACTTC. Its protein is CASRATGTAPGAKNIRYF. This rearrangement joins TRBV2 to TRBJ2-7; 7 bases fit TRBD1. The CDR3 covers 18 residues. The germline V gene has CDR1 SNHLY and CDR2 FYNNEI. V was clipped by 6 bases and J by 12 bases; unmatched bases: 29.